The rows below give T cell receptor beta chains drawn from one sample of a study of regulatory T cells in long-lasting Graves disease. TCRdb itself ran the multiplex PCR reads through MiXCR, one entry per CDR3 protein. The top ten hold roughly an eighth of the sample, which has 350,000 to 500,000 distinct CDR3 sequences, around 20% seen once. The sample here was peripheral blood mononuclear cells (PBMCs), taken when the disease was refractory, from a patient treated with antithyroid drugs. All receptors come from a female donor with Graves disease. CDR3s include the opening cysteine and the closing phenylalanine or tryptophan. The order of the fields is D gene, clone size, V gene, J gene, CDR3 protein, CDR3 DNA. The D gene is left open where the match is weak. Not every row has a clone size; where given, it reads once, few, many or a size class.

>TRBD2|few|TRBV5-1|TRBJ2-1
CASSYLAGEGGEQFF
TGCGCCAGCAGCTATTTAGCGGGAGAAGGGGGTGAGCAGTTCTTC
>TRBD2|few|TRBV27|TRBJ2-5
CASSLAGGRVETQYF
TGTGCCAGCAGCTTGGCCGGCGGGAGGGTAGAGACCCAGTACTTC
>TRBD1|few|TRBV19|TRBJ1-1
CASRTTGTGRVEAFF
TGTGCCAGTAGAACCACCGGGACAGGGCGGGTTGAAGCTTTCTTT
>TRBD1|-|TRBV28|TRBJ2-1
CASSFPTPGQGDSGSSYNEQFF
TGTGCCAGCAGTTTTCCCACGCCGGGACAGGGGGACAGCGGGAGCTCCTACAATGAGCAGTTCTTC
>-|-|TRBV12-3/TRBV12-4|TRBJ2-7
CASKPRAGSSYEQYF
TGTGCCAGCAAACCTAGGGCAGGGAGCTCCTACGAGCAGTACTTC
>TRBD2|few|TRBV6-2/TRBV6-3|TRBJ2-7
CASSYVAGAYEQYF
TGTGCCAGCAGTTACGTAGCGGGGGCTTACGAGCAGTACTTC
>-|few|TRBV20-1|TRBJ1-1
CSARGDEYMNTEAFF
TGCAGTGCTAGGGGGGATGAGTACATGAACACTGAAGCTTTCTTT
>-|many|TRBV27|TRBJ1-2
CASSRGVNVGLYGYTF
TGTGCCAGCAGCCGGGGGGTTAATGTGGGGCTCTATGGCTACACCTTC
>-|many|TRBV15|TRBJ2-7
CATSTRQAYEQYF
TGTGCCACCAGCACCCGACAGGCCTACGAGCAGTACTTC
>TRBD2|-|TRBV5-1|TRBJ2-2
CASSAASGSTGELFF
TGCGCCAGCAGCGCAGCTAGCGGGAGCACCGGGGAGCTGTTTTTT
>-|few|TRBV18|TRBJ2-2
CASSPVVANTGELFF
TGTGCCAGCTCACCCGTGGTCGCGAACACCGGGGAGCTGTTTTTT
>TRBD1|-|TRBV29-1|TRBJ2-7
CSVEDSLTGGAYEQYF
TGCAGCGTTGAAGATTCCCTCACAGGGGGCGCGTACGAGCAGTACTTC
>-|-|TRBV24-1|TRBJ2-5
CATSDLSRGQTQYF
TGTGCCACCAGTGATTTGAGCAGGGGTCAGACCCAGTACTTC
>TRBD2|-|TRBV18|TRBJ2-7
CASSPGGQLAGTSYEQYF
TGTGCCAGCTCACCGGGGGGGCAACTAGCGGGGACCTCCTACGAGCAGTACTTC
>TRBD1|many|TRBV6-1|TRBJ1-6
CASRQGASGNSPLHF
TGTGCCAGCAGACAGGGGGCTTCGGGGAATTCACCCCTCCACTTT
>TRBD1|many|TRBV15|TRBJ2-7
CATSTGTGRSYEQYF
TGTGCCACCAGCACTGGGACAGGGAGAAGCTACGAGCAGTACTTC
>TRBD1|many|TRBV30|TRBJ1-2
CAWSYPQGTVYGYTF
TGTGCCTGGAGTTACCCACAGGGGACGGTCTATGGCTACACCTTC
>TRBD1|once|TRBV28|TRBJ1-1
CASGHRGTDTEAFF
TGTGCCAGCGGTCACAGGGGAACGGACACTGAAGCTTTCTTT
>-|few|TRBV6-1|TRBJ2-5
CASKGPGTETQYF
TGTGCCAGCAAGGGGCCTGGGACAGAGACCCAGTACTTC
>-|once|TRBV29-1|TRBJ1-5
CSVQVSKNQPQHF
TGCAGCGTACAGGTCAGTAAGAATCAGCCCCAGCATTTT
>TRBD1|many|TRBV10-2|TRBJ1-2
CASSEAPRTGVLLYGYTF
TGCGCCAGCAGTGAGGCTCCTAGGACAGGGGTGCTTCTCTATGGCTACACCTTC
>-|many|TRBV6-2/TRBV6-3|TRBJ1-1
CASSGQPFMNTEAFF
TGTGCCAGCAGTGGACAGCCGTTCATGAACACTGAAGCTTTCTTT
>-|-|TRBV18|TRBJ1-1
CASSPPKAGENTEAFF
TGTGCCAGCTCACCACCAAAGGCAGGGGAGAACACTGAAGCTTTCTTT
>TRBD2|many|TRBV28|TRBJ2-4
CASRRRGRLKNIQYF
TGTGCCAGCCGCCGACGCGGGAGGCTCAAAAACATTCAGTACTTC
>-|many|TRBV2|TRBJ1-1
CASRGTRLNTEAFF
TGTGCCAGCAGGGGGACAAGATTGAACACTGAAGCTTTCTTT
>-|many|TRBV2|TRBJ2-7
CASSGAYYEQYF
TGTGCCAGCAGCGGGGCGTACTACGAGCAGTACTTC
>-|many|TRBV27|TRBJ1-5
CASSSLGSGNQPQHF
TGTGCCAGCAGTTCCCTCGGCTCGGGTAATCAGCCCCAGCATTTT
>TRBD1|many|TRBV6-2/TRBV6-3|TRBJ2-5
CASSYSTGGAETQYF
TGTGCCAGCAGTTACTCGACAGGGGGAGCGGAGACCCAGTACTTC
>-|-|TRBV20-1|TRBJ2-7
CSARVGTGYEQYF
TGCAGTGCTAGAGTGGGGACGGGCTACGAGCAGTACTTC
>-|-|TRBV20-1|TRBJ1-4
CSASLGAREKLFF
TGCAGTGCTAGTTTGGGGGCGCGCGAAAAACTGTTTTTT
>TRBD1|many|TRBV28|TRBJ2-5
CASSVGTGQETQYF
TGTGCCAGCAGTGTGGGGACAGGCCAAGAGACCCAGTACTTC
>TRBD1|many|TRBV5-5|TRBJ2-2
CASSFRDRGQGTGELFF
TGTGCCAGCAGCTTCAGGGACAGGGGGCAGGGCACCGGGGAGCTGTTTTTT
>-|-|TRBV12-3/TRBV12-4|TRBJ2-7
CASSLSLDNEQYF
TGTGCCAGCAGCTTAAGCCTTGATAACGAGCAGTACTTC
>-|-|TRBV6-1|TRBJ2-2
CASSEAVSTGELFF
TGTGCCAGCAGTGAGGCGGTCTCCACCGGGGAGCTGTTTTTT
>-|many|TRBV27|TRBJ1-4
CASGVSGVPEKLFF
TGTGCCAGCGGAGTATCAGGGGTTCCCGAAAAACTGTTTTTT
>TRBD2|-|TRBV24-1|TRBJ2-7
CATSEGLAGGHEQYF
TGTGCCACCAGTGAGGGTCTAGCGGGAGGGCACGAGCAGTACTTC
>-|-|TRBV20-1|TRBJ2-7
CSAPSRSYEQYF
TGCAGTGCCCCCTCCCGGTCCTACGAGCAGTACTTC
>TRBD2|-|TRBV18|TRBJ2-5
CVSSPTLAGWQETQYF
TGTGTCAGCTCACCGACGCTAGCGGGATGGCAAGAGACCCAGTACTTC
>-|many|TRBV2|TRBJ1-1
CASGDGVNTEAFF
TGTGCCAGCGGGGACGGGGTGAACACTGAAGCTTTCTTT
>TRBD1|-|TRBV25-1|TRBJ1-4
CASSESRGLGEKLFF
TGTGCCAGCAGTGAATCCAGGGGGCTTGGTGAAAAACTGTTTTTT
>TRBD1|-|TRBV14|TRBJ2-1
CASSQEFSDRETIIEQFF
TGTGCCAGCAGCCAAGAATTTTCGGACAGGGAGACAATCATTGAGCAGTTCTTC
>TRBD2|many|TRBV2|TRBJ2-3
CASSRTSSTDTQYF
TGTGCCAGCAGCCGGACTAGCAGCACAGATACGCAGTATTTT
>TRBD1|-|TRBV5-8|TRBJ2-7
CASSQQGQGPFFSEQYF
TGTGCCAGCAGCCAACAAGGACAGGGCCCTTTTTTTTCCGAGCAGTACTTC
>-|many|TRBV6-5|TRBJ1-4
CASSSVGWTANEKLFF
TGTGCCAGCAGTTCCGTTGGTTGGACGGCTAATGAAAAACTGTTTTTT
>TRBD2|-|TRBV4-2|TRBJ2-4
CASSQEGTTKAKNIQYF
TGTGCCAGCAGCCAAGAAGGGACTACCAAAGCCAAAAACATTCAGTACTTC
>-|few|TRBV12-3/TRBV12-4|TRBJ2-7
CASSLWGSYGQYF
TGTGCCAGCAGTTTATGGGGCTCCTACGGGCAGTACTTC
>TRBD1|-|TRBV20-1|TRBJ1-1
CSARAFGQGYPEAFF
TGCAGTGCTAGAGCCTTTGGACAGGGTTACCCTGAAGCTTTCTTT